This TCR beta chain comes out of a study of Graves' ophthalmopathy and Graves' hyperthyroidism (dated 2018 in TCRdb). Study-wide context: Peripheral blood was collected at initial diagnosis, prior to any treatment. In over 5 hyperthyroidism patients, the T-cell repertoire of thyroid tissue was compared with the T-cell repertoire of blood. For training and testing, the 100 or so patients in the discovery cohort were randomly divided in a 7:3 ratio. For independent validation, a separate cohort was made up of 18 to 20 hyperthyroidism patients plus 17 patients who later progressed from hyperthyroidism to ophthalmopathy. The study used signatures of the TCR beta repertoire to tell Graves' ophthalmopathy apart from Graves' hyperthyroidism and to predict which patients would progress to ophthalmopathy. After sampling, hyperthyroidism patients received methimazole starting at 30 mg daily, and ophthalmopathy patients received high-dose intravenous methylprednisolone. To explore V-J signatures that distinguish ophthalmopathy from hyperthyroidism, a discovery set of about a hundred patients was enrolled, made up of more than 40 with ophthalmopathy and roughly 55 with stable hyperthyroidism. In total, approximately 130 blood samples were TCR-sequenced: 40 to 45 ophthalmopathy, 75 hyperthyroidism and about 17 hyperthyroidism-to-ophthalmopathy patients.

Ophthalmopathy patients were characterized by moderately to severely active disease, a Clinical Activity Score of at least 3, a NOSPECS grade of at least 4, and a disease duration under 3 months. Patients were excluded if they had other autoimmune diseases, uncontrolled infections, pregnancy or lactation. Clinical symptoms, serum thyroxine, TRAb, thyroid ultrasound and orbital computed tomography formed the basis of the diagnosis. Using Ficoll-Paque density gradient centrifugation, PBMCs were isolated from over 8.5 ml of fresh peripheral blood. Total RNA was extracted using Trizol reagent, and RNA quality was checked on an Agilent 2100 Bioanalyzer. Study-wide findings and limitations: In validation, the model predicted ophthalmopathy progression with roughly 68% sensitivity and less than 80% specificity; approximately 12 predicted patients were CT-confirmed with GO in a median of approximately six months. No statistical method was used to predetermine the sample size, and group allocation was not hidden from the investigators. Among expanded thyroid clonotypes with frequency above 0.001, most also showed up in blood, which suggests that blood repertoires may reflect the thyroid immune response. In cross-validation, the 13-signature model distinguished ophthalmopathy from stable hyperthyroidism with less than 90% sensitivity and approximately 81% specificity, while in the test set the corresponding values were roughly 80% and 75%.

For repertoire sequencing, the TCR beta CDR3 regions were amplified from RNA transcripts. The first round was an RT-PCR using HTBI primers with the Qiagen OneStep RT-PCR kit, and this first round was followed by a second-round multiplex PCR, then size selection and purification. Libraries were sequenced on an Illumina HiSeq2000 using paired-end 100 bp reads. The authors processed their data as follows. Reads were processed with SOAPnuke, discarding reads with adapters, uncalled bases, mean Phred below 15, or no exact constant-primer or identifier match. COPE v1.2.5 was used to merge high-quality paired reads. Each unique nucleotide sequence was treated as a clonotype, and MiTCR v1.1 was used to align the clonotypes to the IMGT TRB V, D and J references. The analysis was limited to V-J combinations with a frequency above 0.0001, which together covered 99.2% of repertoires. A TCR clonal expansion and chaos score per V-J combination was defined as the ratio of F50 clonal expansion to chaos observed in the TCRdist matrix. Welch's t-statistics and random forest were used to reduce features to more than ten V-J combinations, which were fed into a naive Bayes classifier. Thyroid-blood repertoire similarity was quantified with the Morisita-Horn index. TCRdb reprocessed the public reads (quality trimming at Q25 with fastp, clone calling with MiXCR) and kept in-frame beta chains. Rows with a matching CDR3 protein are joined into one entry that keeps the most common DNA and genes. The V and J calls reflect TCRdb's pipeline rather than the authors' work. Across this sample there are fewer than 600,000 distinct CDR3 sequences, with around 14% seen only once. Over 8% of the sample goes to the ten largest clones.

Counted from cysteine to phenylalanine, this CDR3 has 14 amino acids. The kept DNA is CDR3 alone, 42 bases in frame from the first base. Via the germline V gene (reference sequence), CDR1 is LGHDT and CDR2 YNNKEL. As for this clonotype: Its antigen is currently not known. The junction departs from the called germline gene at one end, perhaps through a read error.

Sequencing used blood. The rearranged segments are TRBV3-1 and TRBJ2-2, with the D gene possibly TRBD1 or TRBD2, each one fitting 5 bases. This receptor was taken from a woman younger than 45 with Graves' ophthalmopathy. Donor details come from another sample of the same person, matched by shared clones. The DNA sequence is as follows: TGTGCCAGCAGCCAAGGGGTCGGGACCGTGGAGCTGTTTTTT. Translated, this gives CASSQGVGTVELFF. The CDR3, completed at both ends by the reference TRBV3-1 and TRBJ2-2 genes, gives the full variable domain DTAVSQTPKYLVTQMGNDKSIKCEQNLGHDTMYWYKQDSKKFLKIMFSYNNKELIINETVPNRFSPKSPDKAHLNLHINSLELGDSAVYFCASSQGVGTVELFFGEGSRLTVL.